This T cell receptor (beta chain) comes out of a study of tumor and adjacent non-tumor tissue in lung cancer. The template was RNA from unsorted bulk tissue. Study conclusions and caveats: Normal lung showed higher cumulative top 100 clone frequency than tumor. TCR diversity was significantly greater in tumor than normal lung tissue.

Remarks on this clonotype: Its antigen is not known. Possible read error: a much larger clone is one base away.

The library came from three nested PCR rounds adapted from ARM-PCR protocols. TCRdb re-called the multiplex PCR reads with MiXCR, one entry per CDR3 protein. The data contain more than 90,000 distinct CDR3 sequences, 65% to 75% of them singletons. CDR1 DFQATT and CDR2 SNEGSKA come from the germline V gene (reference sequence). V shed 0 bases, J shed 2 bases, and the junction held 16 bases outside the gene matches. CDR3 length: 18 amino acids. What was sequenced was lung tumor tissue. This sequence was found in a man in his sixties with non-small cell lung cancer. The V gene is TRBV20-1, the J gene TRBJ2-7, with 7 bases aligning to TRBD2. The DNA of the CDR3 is TGCAGTGCTAGAGATCAGGCTAGCGGCCACCGAAGCCCCTACGAGCAGTACTTC. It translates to CSARDQASGHRSPYEQYF.